This entry concerns a single T cell receptor beta chain. The data belong to a study of control samples from healthy donors and cancer patients. Germline lookup yields CDR1 SGHKS and CDR2 YYEKEE (reference sequence). The CDR3 totals 14 residues. V lost 2 bases and J lost 2; bases outside the gene matches: 2. Sequencing used immunoSEQ multiplex PCR; TCRdb keeps in-frame clones, though not all of them. The data show approximately 180,000 clones, with 75% to 95% seen just once and 2% to 2.5% held by the top ten. Sequenced sample: blood. The chain joins TRBV5-5 to TRBJ1-2; 8 positions match TRBD1. The clonotype was recovered from a woman in her 40s in good health. In DNA form, the CDR3 reads TGTGCCAGCAGCTTAGGACAGGGAAACTATGGCTACACCTTC. Its translation is CASSLGQGNYGYTF. The variable domain in full, completed from reference TRBV5-5 and TRBJ1-2, reads DAGVTQSPTHLIKTRGQQVTLRCSPISGHKSVSWYQQVLGQGPQFIFQYYEKEERGRGNFPDRFSARQFPNYSSELNVNALLLGDSALYLCASSLGQGNYGYTFGSGTRLTVV.